These T cell receptor beta chains were read from a single sample in a study of OX40 agonist ivuxolimab in advanced cancers. Some clones are missing from TCRdb's copy, which holds only in-frame ones; the method was immunoSEQ multiplex PCR. Counted here are 98,000 or so clones, approximately 90% occurring once; the ten biggest clones make up around 0.82%. The specimen comprised CD4+ or CD8+ T cells sorted from blood, sampled in a trial of the OX40 agonist ivuxolimab. Receptors originate from an adult with an advanced solid tumor such as melanoma, head and neck, liver or kidney cancer. The conserved cysteine and the conserved F or W are not part of the CDR3 here. Part of the rows lack a size; the others show once, few, many or a class for expanded clones.

abundance,j_gene,v_gene,CDR3aa
-,TRBJ2-5,TRBV6-1,ASSGLGGTVRETQY
-,TRBJ2-1,TRBV29-1,SVAPTSGYNEQF
once,TRBJ1-4,TRBV4-2,ASSQDGAPRGEKLF
-,TRBJ1-4,TRBV6-5,ASSTWTGDNEKLF
-,TRBJ1-1,TRBV28,ASSLLGQGVGAF
-,TRBJ1-1,TRBV2,ASNRLMNTEAF
-,TRBJ2-5,TRBV7-9,ASSPGQGAPQETQY
once,TRBJ1-1,TRBV6-5,ASSYEGLTEAF
-,TRBJ2-5,TRBV6-1,ASSVRQLQETQY
-,TRBJ2-3,TRBV30,AWNLGWQGGTDTQY
-,TRBJ1-2,TRBV4-3,ASSQDLQNYGYT
-,TRBJ2-3,TRBV4-3,ASSPSPSGRALDTQY
-,TRBJ2-4,TRBV7-8,ASSLVVTGMFGIQY
-,TRBJ2-3,TRBV11-3,ASSLGGQGSSTDTQY
few,TRBJ1-1,TRBV9,ASSGQGLGTEAF
-,TRBJ1-2,TRBV11-2,ASSLERSIYGYT
-,TRBJ1-2,TRBV2,ASIQTVSYGYT
-,TRBJ2-1,TRBV6-6,ASSYRAEEQF
-,TRBJ2-3,TRBV6-6,ASSYSSMGSTDTQY
-,TRBJ1-4,TRBV6-1,ASLSAAVGNEKLF
-,TRBJ2-5,TRBV10-2,ASRLAGGRETQY
-,TRBJ1-5,TRBV6-1,ASSGGNQPQH
once,TRBJ2-7,TRBV7-8,ASSLDGGYSYEQY
-,TRBJ2-1,TRBV2,ASSGGLPSYNEQF
-,TRBJ1-2,TRBV5-4,ASSFGPEGYGYT
-,TRBJ1-3,TRBV29-1,SVGNPGNTIY
few,TRBJ1-2,TRBV6-5,ASSSPRDRGDGYT
-,TRBJ1-1,TRBV7-3,ASSLIVGVAF
-,TRBJ2-1,TRBV13,ASSLGLPGLSSYNEQF
-,TRBJ1-1,TRBV18,ASSPRPNTEAF
-,TRBJ2-1,TRBV14,ASSQVSGVEQF
once,TRBJ1-3,TRBV28,ASSLSGVGNTIY
-,TRBJ1-2,TRBV10-3,AISEWDRGAIGYT
once,TRBJ2-7,TRBV7-9,ASSLGRDDNEQY
-,TRBJ2-5,TRBV10-3,AIKRDPWETQY
many,TRBJ1-2,TRBV2,ASSEAGPPLNYGYT
-,TRBJ2-3,TRBV7-3,ASSSERTDTQY
-,TRBJ1-5,TRBV6-6,AIRDSNQPQH
-,TRBJ2-2,TRBV19,ASSIGMTGELF
-,TRBJ1-5,TRBV5-1,ASSLGGVSNQPQH
-,TRBJ1-4,TRBV28,ASSTGLHAGKLF
few,TRBJ1-1,TRBV5-1,ASSSTGVSGTEAF
-,TRBJ1-4,TRBV11-2,ASRGGQGEEKLF
few,TRBJ1-4,TRBV29-1,SVSERTNEKLF